These T cell receptor beta chains were read from a single sample in a study of blood T cell repertoires in COVID-19. Only in-frame clones appear in the TCRdb table, and some are missing; sequencing was by immunoSEQ multiplex PCR. The table lists about 35,000 clones, around 88% of them singletons. The sequencing input was peripheral blood. Receptor source: a human donor in a cohort sampled during active COVID-19. Each CDR3 is given with its conserved first and last residue. D genes are given only for firm matches. The size field is filled for only some rows; it gives once, few, many or a size class.

v_gene,abundance,j_gene,d_gene,CDR3aa,CDR3nt
TRBV2,NA,TRBJ2-4,TRBD2,CASSEGTSGFLAKNIQYF,TGTGCCAGCAGTGAAGGGACTAGCGGGTTTCTAGCCAAAAACATTCAGTACTTC
TRBV9,NA,TRBJ1-6,TRBD1,CASSSQGENSPLHF,TGTGCCAGCAGCAGCCAGGGGGAGAATTCACCCCTCCACTTT
TRBV19,NA,TRBJ1-5,NA,CASSIEEGSNQPQHF,TGTGCCAGTAGTATAGAGGAGGGGAGCAATCAGCCCCAGCATTTT
TRBV15,once,TRBJ2-5,TRBD1,CATSRDREGTQYF,TGTGCCACCAGCAGGGACAGGGAAGGGACCCAGTACTTC
TRBV14,NA,TRBJ2-5,NA,CASSQDSGTQYF,TGTGCCAGCAGCCAAGATTCCGGGACCCAGTACTTC
TRBV7-9,NA,TRBJ1-4,TRBD1,CASSSDRVAWEKLFF,TGTGCCAGCAGCTCGGACAGGGTAGCTTGGGAAAAACTGTTTTTT
TRBV6-5,NA,TRBJ2-7,TRBD2,CASSRLAGPYEQYF,TGTGCCAGCAGCCGACTAGCGGGTCCCTACGAGCAGTACTTC
TRBV5-8,NA,TRBJ1-3,TRBD1,CASSLGQGRNTIYF,TGTGCCAGCAGCTTGGGACAGGGACGAAACACCATATATTTT
TRBV10-2,NA,TRBJ2-5,NA,CASSEGGSQETQYF,TGCGCCAGCAGCGAAGGGGGTTCCCAAGAGACCCAGTACTTC
TRBV7-2,NA,TRBJ2-3,NA,CASSLGSGGIDTQYF,TGTGCCAGCAGCTTAGGGTCAGGGGGGATCGATACGCAGTATTTT
TRBV2,once,TRBJ2-1,NA,CASRRQTSSYNEQFF,TGTGCCAGCAGACGACAGACGAGCTCCTACAATGAGCAGTTCTTC
TRBV18,NA,TRBJ2-7,TRBD2,CASSRSGRADFYEQYF,TGTGCCAGCTCACGGAGCGGGAGGGCCGACTTTTACGAGCAGTACTTC
TRBV5-1,once,TRBJ2-1,NA,CASTSPTYNEQFF,TGCGCCAGTACTAGCCCCACTTACAATGAGCAGTTCTTC
TRBV5-6,NA,TRBJ2-7,NA,CASSSPRSYEQYF,TGTGCCAGCAGCTCCCCCAGGTCCTACGAGCAGTACTTC
TRBV6-6,once,TRBJ2-7,NA,CASTVAEPPYEQYF,TGTGCCAGCACCGTCGCCGAGCCCCCCTACGAGCAGTACTTC
TRBV18,NA,TRBJ2-5,TRBD2,CASSPPVFLSGGFGETQYF,TGTGCCAGCTCACCACCAGTGTTTCTCAGCGGGGGGTTCGGAGAGACCCAGTACTTC
TRBV5-4,NA,TRBJ1-1,NA,CASSPRAASMNTEAFF,TGTGCCAGCAGCCCGCGGGCGGCCAGCATGAACACTGAAGCTTTCTTT
TRBV27,NA,TRBJ1-6,TRBD1,CASSLRGRRPYNSPLHF,TGTGCCAGCAGTTTGAGGGGGCGCAGACCCTATAATTCACCCCTCCACTTT
TRBV3-1/TRBV3-2,NA,TRBJ2-2,NA,CASNRGGTTGELFF,TGTGCCAGCAATCGCGGGGGCACTACCGGGGAGCTGTTTTTT
TRBV7-2,NA,TRBJ2-7,NA,CASSPLDSYEQYF,TGTGCCAGCAGCCCACTAGACTCCTACGAGCAGTACTTC
TRBV25-1,NA,TRBJ1-1,NA,CASSSTGNTEAFF,TGTGCCAGCAGTTCAACAGGGAACACTGAAGCTTTCTTT
TRBV15,NA,TRBJ2-7,NA,CATRPGTLYEQYF,TGTGCCACCAGACCCGGGACTCTCTACGAGCAGTACTTC
TRBV19,NA,TRBJ2-5,TRBD1,CASRDRGRGETQYF,TGTGCCAGCCGGGACAGGGGGCGGGGAGAGACCCAGTACTTC
TRBV6-5,NA,TRBJ2-7,TRBD1,CATNFDRGLYEQYF,TGTGCCACCAACTTTGACAGGGGCTTGTACGAGCAGTACTTC
TRBV7-8,NA,TRBJ2-5,NA,CASSAWEGQGTETQYF,TGTGCCAGCAGCGCGTGGGAAGGGCAGGGGACGGAGACCCAGTACTTC
TRBV6-2/TRBV6-3,NA,TRBJ2-1,NA,CASSYSPPWGVYNEQFF,TGTGCCAGCAGTTACTCTCCCCCATGGGGGGTTTACAATGAGCAGTTCTTC
TRBV6-5,NA,TRBJ2-3,TRBD1,CASSSDRVGDTQYF,TGTGCCAGCAGTTCGGACAGGGTGGGAGATACGCAGTATTTT